The present T cell receptor (beta chain) was sequenced within a study of Ad26.COV2.S vaccination and SARS-CoV-2 variants. About the study: Into the muscle, Ad26.COV2.S was dosed once or twice, 56 days apart. General study results and limits: There was reportedly substantial breadth in spike-specific CD8+ and CD4+ T cell responses after vaccination. Measures of TCR breadth and depth may have fallen short of total T cell responses.

Documented treatment: roughly 19 received Ad26.COV2.S at low or high dose, single or two shots; about 5 received placebo; per-sample allocation not given. Sampling occurred on day 63 after the first vaccine or placebo injection. TCRdb keeps only in-frame clones here, not all; method: immunoSEQ multiplex PCR. Altogether 350,000 to 500,000 clones are present, around 90% being singletons, with the ten largest covering 12%. About this clone itself: Its target is unknown.

Trimming took off 0 bases at V and 1 base at J, with 10 bases between the two ends. The CDR3 consists of 15 residues. Germline-derived CDR1 and CDR2 are SGHRS and YFSETQ. The chain combines TRBV5-1 with TRBJ1-1; D is possibly TRBD1 (5 bases). The sample in question was peripheral blood, obtained in a trial of Ad26.COV2.S vaccine versus placebo. The clonotype comes from a person aged 18 to 65 who received the Ad26.COV2.S COVID-19 vaccine or a placebo. The CDR3 loop is CASSLAFGGNTEAFF. In nucleotides, the CDR3 is TGCGCCAGCAGCTTGGCCTTCGGGGGGAACACTGAAGCTTTCTTT.